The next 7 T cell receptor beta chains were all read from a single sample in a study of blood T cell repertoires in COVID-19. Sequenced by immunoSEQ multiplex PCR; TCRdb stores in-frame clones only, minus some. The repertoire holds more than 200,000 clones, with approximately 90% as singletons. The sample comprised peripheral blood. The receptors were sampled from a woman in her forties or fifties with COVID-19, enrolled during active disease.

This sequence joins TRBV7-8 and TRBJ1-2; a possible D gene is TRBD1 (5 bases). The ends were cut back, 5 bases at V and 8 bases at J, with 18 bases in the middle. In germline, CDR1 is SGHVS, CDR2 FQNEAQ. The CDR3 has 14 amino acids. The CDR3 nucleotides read TGTGCCAGCAGCCCAGGGAGGGTCCTTAACGGCTACACCTTC. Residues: CASSPGRVLNGYTF. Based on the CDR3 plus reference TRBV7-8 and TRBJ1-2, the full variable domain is GAGVSQSPRYKVAKRGQDVALRCDPISGHVSLFWYQQALGQGPEFLTYFQNEAQLDKSGLPSDRFFAERPEGSVSTLKIQRTQQEDSAVYLCASSPGRVLNGYTFGSGTRLTVV.

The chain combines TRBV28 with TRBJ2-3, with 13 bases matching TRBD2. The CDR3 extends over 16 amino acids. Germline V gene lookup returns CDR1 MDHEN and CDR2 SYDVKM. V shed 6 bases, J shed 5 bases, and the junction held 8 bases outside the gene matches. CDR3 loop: CASSSRLAGGRDTQYF. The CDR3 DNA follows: TGTGCCAGCAGCTCAAGACTAGCGGGGGGTCGAGATACGCAGTATTTT.

CDR3 residues: CASSLVGARQPQHF. CDR3 sequence (DNA): TGTGCCAGCAGTCTAGTGGGGGCCCGACAGCCCCAGCATTTT. The chain joins TRBV6-2 or TRBV6-3 to TRBJ1-5; perhaps TRBD1 as D (6 bases). The germline V and J ends were trimmed by 5 bases and 7 bases, with 15 bases remaining between them. Per the germline V gene, CDR1 is MNHEY and CDR2 is SVGEGT. This CDR3 comprises 14 residues.

The DNA of the CDR3 is TGTGCCAGCACTCGGGGGACAGGGCCCCTCTTAGCCCGGAACACTGAAGCTTTCTTT. This gives the protein CASTRGTGPLLARNTEAFF. The chain couples TRBV6-6 to TRBJ1-1, with 9 bases that match TRBD1. Germline lookup yields CDR1 MNHNY and CDR2 SVGAGI (reference sequence). V shed 7 bases, J shed 1 base, and the junction held 19 bases outside the gene matches. The CDR3 extends over 19 amino acids.

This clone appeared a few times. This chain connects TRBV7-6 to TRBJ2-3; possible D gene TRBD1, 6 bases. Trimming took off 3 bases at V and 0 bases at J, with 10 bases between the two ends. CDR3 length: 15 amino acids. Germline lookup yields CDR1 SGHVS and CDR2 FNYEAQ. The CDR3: CASSLRGGSTDTQYF. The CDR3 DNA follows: TGTGCCAGCAGCTTGAGAGGGGGAAGCACAGATACGCAGTATTTT.

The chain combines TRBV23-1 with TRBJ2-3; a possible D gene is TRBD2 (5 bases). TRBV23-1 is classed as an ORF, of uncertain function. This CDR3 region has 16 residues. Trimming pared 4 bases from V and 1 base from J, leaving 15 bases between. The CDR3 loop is CASSLYIRGRTDTQYF. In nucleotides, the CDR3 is TGCGCCAGCAGTCTTTACATACGGGGTCGCACAGATACGCAGTATTTT.

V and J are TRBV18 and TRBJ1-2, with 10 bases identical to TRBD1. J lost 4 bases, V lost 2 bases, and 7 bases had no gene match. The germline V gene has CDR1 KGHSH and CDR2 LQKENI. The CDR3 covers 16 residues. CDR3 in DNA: TGTGCCAGCTCACCAGGAGGGACAGGGGCTATCTATGGCTACACCTTC. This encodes CASSPGGTGAIYGYTF.